The rows below give T cell receptor beta chains drawn from one sample of a study of CD8+ T cells in alopecia areata. TCRdb's copy holds only in-frame clones and misses some; the assay was immunoSEQ multiplex PCR. The table lists about 140,000 clones, 85% to 90% of them singletons. This specimen consisted of CD8+ T cells sorted from blood, obtained at week 4, from a patient treated with tofacitinib. The receptors were sampled from a human donor with alopecia areata. The CDR3 runs from the conserved cysteine through the conserved F or W. A D gene is named only where the DNA matches it firmly. Size is stated for part of the rows, as once, few or many counts, or as a class when the clone is expanded.

size | J | D | V | DNA | CDR3
once | TRBJ2-5 | - | TRBV19 | TGTGCCAGTGCCACAGGGACCCGACCTAAACAAGAGACCCAGTACTTC | CASATGTRPKQETQYF
- | TRBJ2-5 | TRBD1 | TRBV30 | TGTGCCTGGGAACCGGGACAGGGGGAGACCCAGTACTTC | CAWEPGQGETQYF
- | TRBJ2-7 | - | TRBV29-1 | TGCAGCGTGGGGAACGACTACGAGCAGTACTTC | CSVGNDYEQYF
- | TRBJ1-2 | TRBD1 | TRBV9 | TGTGCCAGCAGCTCAGTCCATGGAAGGGGGCTTGAGGACTATGGCTACACCTTC | CASSSVHGRGLEDYGYTF
- | TRBJ1-5 | - | TRBV10-3 | TGTGCCATCAGTGAGTCGGGGGTCAATCAGCCCCAGCATTTT | CAISESGVNQPQHF
- | TRBJ1-5 | - | TRBV2 | TGTGCCAGCAGTGAAGCGCAGGGTCGGGGCAATCAGCCCCAGCATTTT | CASSEAQGRGNQPQHF
- | TRBJ1-2 | - | TRBV30 | TGTGCCTGGAGTGCGGCGGCCGACTTCTATGGCTACACCTTC | CAWSAAADFYGYTF
- | TRBJ2-7 | TRBD2 | TRBV7-9 | TGTGCCAGCAGCTTGACCTCGGGGGGCTACGAGCAGTACTTC | CASSLTSGGYEQYF
few | TRBJ1-2 | TRBD1 | TRBV10-3 | TGTGCCATCAGTGAGATCCCGGGACAGATTAACTATGGCTACACCTTC | CAISEIPGQINYGYTF
- | TRBJ1-2 | - | TRBV29-1 | TGCAGCGTTGAGTTACCCGTAACTATTGGCTACACCTTC | CSVELPVTIGYTF
- | TRBJ2-7 | - | TRBV29-1 | TGCAGCGTTGAGACGGCTACCTCCTACGAGCAGTACTTC | CSVETATSYEQYF
- | TRBJ1-5 | - | TRBV27 | TGTGCCAGCAGTATACCCCCGGGACACACTAATCAGCCCCAGCATTTT | CASSIPPGHTNQPQHF
- | TRBJ1-5 | - | TRBV15 | TGTGCCACCAGCAGAGTTCCCCCCGAGGCCACGCAGCCCCAGCATTTT | CATSRVPPEATQPQHF
few | TRBJ2-3 | - | TRBV29-1 | TGCAGCGTTGTTTGGGGACGGGGAGATACGCAGTATTTT | CSVVWGRGDTQYF
- | TRBJ2-5 | TRBD1 | TRBV9 | TGTGCCAGCAGCGCCGAGGGGGCGGCGGATGACCAGTACTTC | CASSAEGAADDQYF
- | TRBJ2-1 | TRBD2 | TRBV29-1 | TGCAGCGTTGAAACTGAGGCTAGCGGAAATTCCTACAATGAGCAGTTCTTC | CSVETEASGNSYNEQFF
- | TRBJ2-2 | - | TRBV4-2 | TGTGCCAGCAGCCAAGACCCCGGGGAGCTGTTTTTT | CASSQDPGELFF
- | TRBJ1-1 | - | TRBV9 | TGTGCCAGCAGCGTAGGAACCCACACTGAAGCTTTCTTT | CASSVGTHTEAFF
- | TRBJ2-3 | TRBD1 | TRBV30 | TGTGCCTGGAGTCCGGGACAGGGGTCAGATACGCAGTATTTT | CAWSPGQGSDTQYF
- | TRBJ2-7 | TRBD2 | TRBV29-1 | TGCAGCGTCCTTGGACTAGCGGGGGTCTACGAGCAGTACTTC | CSVLGLAGVYEQYF
- | TRBJ2-1 | TRBD2 | TRBV29-1 | TGCAGCGTTGAAGCGGTAGCGGGGAGCTCCTACAATGAGCAGTTCTTC | CSVEAVAGSSYNEQFF
- | TRBJ2-1 | TRBD1 | TRBV18 | TGTGCCAGCTCAATCGGACAGGGGTGGAATGAGCAGTTCTTC | CASSIGQGWNEQFF
- | TRBJ2-1 | TRBD2 | TRBV27 | TGTGCCAGCAGAACAATAGCGGGGGGGCTTAATGAGCAGTTCTTC | CASRTIAGGLNEQFF
- | TRBJ1-1 | - | TRBV20-1 | TGCAGTGCTAACGAGAACACTGAAGCTTTCTTT | CSANENTEAFF
few | TRBJ2-2 | - | TRBV7-6 | TGTGCCAGCAGCTTAGCGCAGGATGATAACACCGGGGAGCTGTTTTTT | CASSLAQDDNTGELFF
- | TRBJ2-7 | - | TRBV11-2 | TGTGCCAGCAGCTTAGATCAATACCAAGCCTACGAGCAGTACTTC | CASSLDQYQAYEQYF
- | TRBJ2-1 | TRBD2 | TRBV29-1 | TGCAGCGTTGCTGGACTAGCCAACATCAAACAAAACTACAATGAGCAGTTCTTC | CSVAGLANIKQNYNEQFF
- | TRBJ2-7 | TRBD1 | TRBV7-9 | TGTGCCAGCAGCTCCCCCGGGACAGGGCTCCGGGAGCAGTACTTC | CASSSPGTGLREQYF
- | TRBJ1-4 | - | TRBV29-1 | TGCAGCGTTGGTGACGAAAAACTGTTTTTT | CSVGDEKLFF
- | TRBJ2-1 | TRBD1 | TRBV10-3 | TGTGCCAGCATCCTGCCGGGACAGGTCTACAATGAGCAGTTCTTC | CASILPGQVYNEQFF
- | TRBJ2-4 | - | TRBV29-1 | TGCAGCGTGGCCATACCTGACAAAAACACTCAGTACTTC | CSVAIPDKNTQYF
- | TRBJ2-2 | - | TRBV7-9 | TGTGCCAGCAGCTCAGACTCGAACACCGGGGAGCTGTTTTTT | CASSSDSNTGELFF
- | TRBJ2-1 | - | TRBV18 | TGTGCCAGCTCATTCAGGGAAGGTTCCTACAATGAGCAGTTCTTC | CASSFREGSYNEQFF
- | TRBJ1-1 | - | TRBV13 | TGTGCCAGCAGCGCGACCAGGGCTGAAGCTTTCTTT | CASSATRAEAFF
few | TRBJ1-5 | TRBD1 | TRBV6-1 | TGTGCCAGCAGTCAAGGACAGGGTTGGAGCAATCAGCCCCAGCATTTT | CASSQGQGWSNQPQHF
- | TRBJ2-7 | TRBD2 | TRBV9 | TGTGCCAGCAGCTCGGGACTAGCGGCCCACTACGAGCAGTACTTC | CASSSGLAAHYEQYF
- | TRBJ1-1 | - | TRBV25-1 | TGTGCCAGCAGGGGTCTGAACACTGAAGCTTTCTTT | CASRGLNTEAFF
- | TRBJ2-7 | TRBD2 | TRBV29-1 | TGCAGCGCCTATAGCGGGAGAAAGTACGAGCAGTACTTC | CSAYSGRKYEQYF
- | TRBJ2-7 | - | TRBV5-6 | TGTGCCAGCAGCCCCCGGGACGGTGCCTACGAGCAGTACTTC | CASSPRDGAYEQYF
- | TRBJ1-1 | - | TRBV10-2 | TGCGCCAGCAGTGATGAGAGGAACACTGAAGCTTTCTTT | CASSDERNTEAFF
- | TRBJ2-7 | TRBD1 | TRBV6-5 | TGTGCCAGCAGTTATTCCCTGACAGGGGGTAACTACGAGCAGTACTTC | CASSYSLTGGNYEQYF
- | TRBJ1-1 | - | TRBV5-1 | TGCGCCAGCAGCTTCCGACCAGGCGACACTGAAGCTTTCTTT | CASSFRPGDTEAFF
- | TRBJ2-5 | - | TRBV29-1 | TGCAGCGTTGTCGCGGAAAACCAAGAGACCCAGTACTTC | CSVVAENQETQYF
- | TRBJ2-7 | - | TRBV5-1 | TGCGCCAGCAGCTTGGGGCCGGGGACCTACGAGCAGTACTTC | CASSLGPGTYEQYF
- | TRBJ2-7 | TRBD1 | TRBV7-8 | TGTGCCAGCAGCCCGAACCAGACAGGGTCCTACGAGCAGTACTTC | CASSPNQTGSYEQYF
- | TRBJ1-2 | - | TRBV6-1 | TGTGCCAGCAGATCTGGGTTAGGCTATGGCTACACCTTC | CASRSGLGYGYTF
- | TRBJ1-5 | - | TRBV5-4 | TGTGCCAGCAGCGGACGACCCAATCAGCCCCAGCATTTT | CASSGRPNQPQHF
- | TRBJ2-7 | TRBD2 | TRBV9 | TGTGCCAGCAGCGCCAGAACTAACGCCCCCGGGACTATCTACGAGCAGTACTTC | CASSARTNAPGTIYEQYF
- | TRBJ2-1 | - | TRBV6-1 | TGTGCCAGCAGTGGTGACCTACAGGGCCAAGGAAACAATGAGCAGTTCTTC | CASSGDLQGQGNNEQFF
- | TRBJ2-7 | - | TRBV5-1 | TGCGCCAGCAGAAGGAGGCAAGACGAGCAGTACTTC | CASRRRQDEQYF
- | TRBJ2-3 | - | TRBV7-9 | TGTGCCAGCAGCTTAGGGACAGATACGCAGTATTTT | CASSLGTDTQYF
- | TRBJ2-7 | - | TRBV10-3 | TGTGCCATCAGTGAGCCAGGGGGGCCCTACGAGCAGTACTTC | CAISEPGGPYEQYF
- | TRBJ2-3 | TRBD2 | TRBV2 | TGTGCCAGCAGTACGGAGCGGGGGGGAGGAAGGGATACGCAGTATTTT | CASSTERGGGRDTQYF
- | TRBJ2-7 | - | TRBV7-6 | TGTGCCAGCAGCTTAGGCCCCTCCTACGAGCAGTACTTC | CASSLGPSYEQYF
- | TRBJ2-5 | - | TRBV4-1 | TGCGCCAGCAGCCAAGGGACTGCACTCCAAGAGACCCAGTACTTC | CASSQGTALQETQYF
- | TRBJ2-1 | - | TRBV7-9 | TGTGCCAGCAGCGCCCCAACAGGGAGCTCCTACAATGAGCAGTTCTTC | CASSAPTGSSYNEQFF
- | TRBJ2-3 | - | TRBV11-2 | TGTGCCAGCCGTGATCAGGGCTACACAGATACGCAGTATTTT | CASRDQGYTDTQYF
- | TRBJ2-1 | - | TRBV29-1 | TGCAGCGTTCATAGTGGCTCCAGCAATGAGCAGTTCTTC | CSVHSGSSNEQFF
- | TRBJ1-2 | - | TRBV7-9 | TGTGCCAGCAGCCGGGCAGGACCGTATGGCTACACCTTC | CASSRAGPYGYTF
- | TRBJ1-2 | - | TRBV27 | TGTGCCAGCAGTCCCCTCACCCTCTACGGGGGCTACACCTTC | CASSPLTLYGGYTF